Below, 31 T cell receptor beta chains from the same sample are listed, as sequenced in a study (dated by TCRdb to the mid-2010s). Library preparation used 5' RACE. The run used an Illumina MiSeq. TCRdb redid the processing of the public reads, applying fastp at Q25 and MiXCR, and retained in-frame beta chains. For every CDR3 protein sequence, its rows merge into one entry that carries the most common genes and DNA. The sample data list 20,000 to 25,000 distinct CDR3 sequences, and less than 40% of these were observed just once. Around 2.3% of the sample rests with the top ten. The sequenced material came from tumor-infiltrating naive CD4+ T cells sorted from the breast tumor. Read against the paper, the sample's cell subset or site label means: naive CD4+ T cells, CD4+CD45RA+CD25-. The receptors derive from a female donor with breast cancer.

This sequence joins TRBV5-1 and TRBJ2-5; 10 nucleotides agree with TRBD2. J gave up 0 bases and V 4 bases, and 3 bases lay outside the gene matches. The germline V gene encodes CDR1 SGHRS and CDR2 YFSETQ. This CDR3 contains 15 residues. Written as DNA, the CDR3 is TGCGCCAGCAGCCACGGACTAGCGGACCAAGAGACCCAGTACTTC. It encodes CASSHGLADQETQYF. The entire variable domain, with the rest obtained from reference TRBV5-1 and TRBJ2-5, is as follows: KAGVTQTPRYLIKTRGQQVTLSCSPISGHRSVSWYQQTPGQGLQFLFEYFSETQRNKGNFPGRFSGRQFSNSRSEMNVSTLELGDSALYLCASSHGLADQETQYFGPGTRLLVL.

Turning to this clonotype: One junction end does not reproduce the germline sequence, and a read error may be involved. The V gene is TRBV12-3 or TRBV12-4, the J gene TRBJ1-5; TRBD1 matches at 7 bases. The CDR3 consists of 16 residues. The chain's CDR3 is CASLNRTGFDNQPQHF. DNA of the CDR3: TGTGCCAGCCTTAATAGGACAGGTTTTGACAATCAGCCCCAGCACTTT.

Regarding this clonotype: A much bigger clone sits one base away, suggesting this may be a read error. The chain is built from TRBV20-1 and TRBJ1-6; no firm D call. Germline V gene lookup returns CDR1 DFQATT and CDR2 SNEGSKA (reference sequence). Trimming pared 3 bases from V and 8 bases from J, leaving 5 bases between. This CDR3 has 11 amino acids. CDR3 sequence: CSARWDSPLHF. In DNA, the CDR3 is TGCAGTGCTAGGTGGGATTCACCCCTCCACTTT.

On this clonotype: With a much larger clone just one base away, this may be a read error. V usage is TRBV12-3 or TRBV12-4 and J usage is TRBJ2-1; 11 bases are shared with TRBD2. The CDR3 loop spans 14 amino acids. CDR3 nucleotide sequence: TGTGCCAGCAGTTCGGGACTAGCGGCTAGCGAGCGGTTCTTC. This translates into CASSSGLAASERFF.

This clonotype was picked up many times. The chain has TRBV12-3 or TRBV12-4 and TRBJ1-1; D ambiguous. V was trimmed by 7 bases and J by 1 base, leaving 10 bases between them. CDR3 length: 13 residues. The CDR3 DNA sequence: TGTGCCAGCATCCTGCATTGGAACACTGAAGCTTTCTTT. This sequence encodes CASILHWNTEAFF.

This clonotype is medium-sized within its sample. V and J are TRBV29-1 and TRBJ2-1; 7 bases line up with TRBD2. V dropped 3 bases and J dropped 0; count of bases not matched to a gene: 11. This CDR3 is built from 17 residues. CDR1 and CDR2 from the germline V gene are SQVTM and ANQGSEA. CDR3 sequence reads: CSVDTASGLSSYNEQFF. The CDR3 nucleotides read TGCAGCGTTGACACGGCTAGCGGATTGAGCTCCTACAATGAGCAGTTCTTC.

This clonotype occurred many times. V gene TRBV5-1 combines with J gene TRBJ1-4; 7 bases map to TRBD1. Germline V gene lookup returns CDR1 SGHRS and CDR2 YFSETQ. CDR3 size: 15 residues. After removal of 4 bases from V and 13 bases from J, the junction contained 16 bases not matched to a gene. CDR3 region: CASSTSPRGPERLFF. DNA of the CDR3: TGCGCCAGCAGCACCTCCCCAAGGGGGCCTGAACGACTGTTTTTT.

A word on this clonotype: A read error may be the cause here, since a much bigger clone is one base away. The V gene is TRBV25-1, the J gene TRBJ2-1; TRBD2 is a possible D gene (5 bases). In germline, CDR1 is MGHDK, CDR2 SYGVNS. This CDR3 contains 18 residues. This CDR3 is CVSSPNGGQNDSYNEQFF. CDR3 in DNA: TGTGTCAGCAGTCCAAACGGCGGGCAAAACGACTCCTACAATGAGCAGTTCTTC.

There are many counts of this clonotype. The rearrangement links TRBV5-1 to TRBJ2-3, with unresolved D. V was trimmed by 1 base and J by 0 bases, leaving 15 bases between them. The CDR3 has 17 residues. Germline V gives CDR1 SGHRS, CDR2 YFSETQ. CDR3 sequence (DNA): TGCGCCAGCAGCTTGTATGAAGTAGCTTGGAGCACAGATACGCAGTATTTT. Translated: CASSLYEVAWSTDTQYF.

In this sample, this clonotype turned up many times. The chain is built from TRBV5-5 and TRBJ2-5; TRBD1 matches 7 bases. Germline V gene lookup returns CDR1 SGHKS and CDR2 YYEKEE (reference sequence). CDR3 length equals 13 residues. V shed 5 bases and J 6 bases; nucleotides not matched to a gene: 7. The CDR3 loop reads CASSMDRPKTQYF. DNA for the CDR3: TGTGCCAGCAGTATGGACAGGCCCAAGACCCAGTACTTC.

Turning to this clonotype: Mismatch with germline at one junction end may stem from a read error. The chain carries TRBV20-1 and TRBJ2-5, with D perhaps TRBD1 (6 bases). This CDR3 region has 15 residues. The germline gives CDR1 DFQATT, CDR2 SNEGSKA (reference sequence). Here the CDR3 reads CGARDLRQAQETQYF. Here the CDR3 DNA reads TGCGGTGCCAGAGATTTGAGACAGGCTCAAGAGACCCAGTACTTC.

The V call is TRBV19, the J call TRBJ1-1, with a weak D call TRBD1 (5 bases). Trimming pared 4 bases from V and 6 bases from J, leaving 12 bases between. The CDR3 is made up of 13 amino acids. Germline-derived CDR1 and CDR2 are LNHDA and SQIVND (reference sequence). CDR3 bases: TGTGCCAGTAGTAGGCCCCGGGGGGCTGAAGCTTTCTTT. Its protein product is CASSRPRGAEAFF.

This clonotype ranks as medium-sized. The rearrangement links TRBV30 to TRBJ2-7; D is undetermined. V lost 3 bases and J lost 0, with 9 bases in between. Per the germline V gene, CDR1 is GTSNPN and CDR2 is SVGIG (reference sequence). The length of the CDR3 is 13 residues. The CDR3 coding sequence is TGTGCCTGGAGAGGGCTTAGCTCCTACGAGCAGTACTTC. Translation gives CAWRGLSSYEQYF.

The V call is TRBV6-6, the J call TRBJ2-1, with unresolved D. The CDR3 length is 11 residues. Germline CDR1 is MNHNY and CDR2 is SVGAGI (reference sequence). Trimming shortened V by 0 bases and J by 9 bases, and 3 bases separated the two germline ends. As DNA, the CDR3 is TGTGCCAGCAGTTACTCCGCTGAGCAGTTCTTC. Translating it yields CASSYSAEQFF.

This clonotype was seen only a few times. The CDR3 spells CASSLGTGNTIYF. The DNA of the CDR3 is TGTGCCAGCAGCTTAGGGACTGGAAACACCATATATTTT. The rearrangement joins TRBV7-7 to TRBJ1-3; D unclear. CDR1 and CDR2 from the germline V gene are SSHAT and FNYEAQ (reference sequence). This CDR3 region has 13 residues. V was trimmed by 1 base and J by 2 bases, leaving 3 bases between them. The full variable domain, its missing parts supplied by reference TRBV7-7 and TRBJ1-3, is GAGVSQSPRYKVTKRGQDVTLRCDPISSHATLYWYQQALGQGPEFLTYFNYEAQPDKSGLPSDRFSAERPEGSISTLTIQRTEQRDSAMYRCASSLGTGNTIYFGEGSWLTVV.

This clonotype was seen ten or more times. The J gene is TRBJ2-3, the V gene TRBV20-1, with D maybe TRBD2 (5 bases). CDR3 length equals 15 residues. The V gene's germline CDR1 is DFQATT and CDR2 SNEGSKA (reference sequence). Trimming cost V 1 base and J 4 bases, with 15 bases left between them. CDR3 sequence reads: CSARAVGVRADTQYF. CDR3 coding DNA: TGCAGTGCTAGAGCCGTGGGAGTTAGGGCAGATACGCAGTATTTT.

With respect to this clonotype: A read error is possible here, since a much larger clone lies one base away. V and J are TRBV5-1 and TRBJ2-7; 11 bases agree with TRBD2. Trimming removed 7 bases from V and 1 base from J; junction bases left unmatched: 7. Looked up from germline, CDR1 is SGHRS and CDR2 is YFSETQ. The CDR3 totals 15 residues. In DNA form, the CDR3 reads TGCGCCAGCGGTCACACTAGCGGGGGATCCTACGAGCAGTACTTC. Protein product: CASGHTSGGSYEQYF.

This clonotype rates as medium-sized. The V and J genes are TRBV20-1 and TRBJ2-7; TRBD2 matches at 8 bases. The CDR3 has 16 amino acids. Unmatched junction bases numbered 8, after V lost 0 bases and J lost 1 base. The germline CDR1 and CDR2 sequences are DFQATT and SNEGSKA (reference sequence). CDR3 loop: CSARDLVRGRSYEQYF. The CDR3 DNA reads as TGCAGTGCTAGAGATCTCGTACGCGGGAGGTCCTACGAGCAGTACTTC.

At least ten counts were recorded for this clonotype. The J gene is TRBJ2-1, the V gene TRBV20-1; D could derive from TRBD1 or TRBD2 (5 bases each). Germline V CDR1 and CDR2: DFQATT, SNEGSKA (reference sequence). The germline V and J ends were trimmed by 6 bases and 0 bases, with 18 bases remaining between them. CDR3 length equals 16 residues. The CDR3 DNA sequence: TGCAGTGCCCTTTTCCTGAGGGGAAGCTCCTACAATGAGCAGTTCTTC. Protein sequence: CSALFLRGSSYNEQFF.

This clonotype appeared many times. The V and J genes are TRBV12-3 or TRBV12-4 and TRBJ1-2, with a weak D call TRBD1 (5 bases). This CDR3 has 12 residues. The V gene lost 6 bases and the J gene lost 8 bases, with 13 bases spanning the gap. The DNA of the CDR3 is TGTGCCAGCAGGGCGGGGGTAGGCGGCTACACCTTC. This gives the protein CASRAGVGGYTF.

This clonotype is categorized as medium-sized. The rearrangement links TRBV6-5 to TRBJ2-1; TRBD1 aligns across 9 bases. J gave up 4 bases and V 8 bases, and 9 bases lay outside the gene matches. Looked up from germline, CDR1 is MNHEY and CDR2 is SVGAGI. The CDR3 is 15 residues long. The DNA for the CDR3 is TGTGCCAGCCGTGGGACAGGGAAGAGGTACAATGAGCAGTTCTTC. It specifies CASRGTGKRYNEQFF.

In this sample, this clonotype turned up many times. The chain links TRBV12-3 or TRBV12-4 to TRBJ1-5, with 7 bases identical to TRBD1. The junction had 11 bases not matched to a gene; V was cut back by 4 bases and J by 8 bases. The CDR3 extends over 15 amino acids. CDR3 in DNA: TGTGCCAGCAGTTCGACAGGGACGTTAGGTGAGCCCCAGCATTTT. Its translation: CASSSTGTLGEPQHF.

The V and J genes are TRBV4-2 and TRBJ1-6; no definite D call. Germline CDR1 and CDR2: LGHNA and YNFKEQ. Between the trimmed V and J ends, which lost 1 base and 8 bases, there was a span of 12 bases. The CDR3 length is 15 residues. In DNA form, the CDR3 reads TGTGCCAGCAGCCAAGGCCCAGCAAAAGATTCACCCCTCCACTTT. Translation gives CASSQGPAKDSPLHF.

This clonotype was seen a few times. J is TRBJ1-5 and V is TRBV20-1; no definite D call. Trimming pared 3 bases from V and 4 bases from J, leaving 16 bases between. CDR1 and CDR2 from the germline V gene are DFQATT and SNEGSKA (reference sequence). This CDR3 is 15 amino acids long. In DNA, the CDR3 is TGCAGTGCTAGTGGTGCCGGGATTGATAATCAGCCCCAGCATTTT. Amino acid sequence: CSASGAGIDNQPQHF.

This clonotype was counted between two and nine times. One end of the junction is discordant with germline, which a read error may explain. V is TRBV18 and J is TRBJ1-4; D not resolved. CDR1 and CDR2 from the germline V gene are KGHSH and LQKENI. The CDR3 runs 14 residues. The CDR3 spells CASSPTTTNERLFF. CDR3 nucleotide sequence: TGTGCCAGCTCACCGACGACCACTAATGAAAGACTGTTTTTT.

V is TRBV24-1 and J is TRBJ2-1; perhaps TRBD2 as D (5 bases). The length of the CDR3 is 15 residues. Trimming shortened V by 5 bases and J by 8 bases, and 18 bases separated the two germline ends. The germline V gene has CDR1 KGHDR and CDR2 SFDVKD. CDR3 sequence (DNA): TGTGCCACCAGTGCCCTGAGCGGCGCCCTAGATGAGCAGTTCTTC. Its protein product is CATSALSGALDEQFF.

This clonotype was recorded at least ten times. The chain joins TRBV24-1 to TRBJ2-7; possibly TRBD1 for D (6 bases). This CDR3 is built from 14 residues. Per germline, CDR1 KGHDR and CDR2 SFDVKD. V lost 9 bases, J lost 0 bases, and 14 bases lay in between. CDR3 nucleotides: TGTGCCACCCGAAGGGGGAGCGGCTCCTACGAGCAGTACTTC. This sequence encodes CATRRGSGSYEQYF.

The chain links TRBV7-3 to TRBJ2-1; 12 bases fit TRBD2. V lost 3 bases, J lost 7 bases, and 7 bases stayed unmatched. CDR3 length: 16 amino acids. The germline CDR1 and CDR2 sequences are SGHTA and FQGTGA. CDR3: CASSFSGLAGRNEQFF. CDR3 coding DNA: TGTGCCAGCAGCTTCTCCGGACTAGCGGGAAGGAATGAGCAGTTCTTC.

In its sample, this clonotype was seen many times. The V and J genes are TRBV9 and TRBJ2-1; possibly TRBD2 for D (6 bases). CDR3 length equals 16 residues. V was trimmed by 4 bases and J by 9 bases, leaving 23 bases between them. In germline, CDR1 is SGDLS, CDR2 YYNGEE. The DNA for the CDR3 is TGTGCCAGCAGCTCTGAATGGGGGGTGCGGGCAGTTGAGCAGTTCTTC. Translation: CASSSEWGVRAVEQFF.

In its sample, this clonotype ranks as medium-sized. The CDR3 region has the DNA TGTGCCAGCAGCTTACCACCCAACAATGAGCAGTTCTTC. Protein sequence: CASSLPPNNEQFF. The V and J genes are TRBV7-6 and TRBJ2-1; no firm D call. The CDR3 length is 13 residues. Germline CDR1 SGHVS, CDR2 FNYEAQ. V lost 2 bases, J lost 5 bases, and 7 bases lay in between.

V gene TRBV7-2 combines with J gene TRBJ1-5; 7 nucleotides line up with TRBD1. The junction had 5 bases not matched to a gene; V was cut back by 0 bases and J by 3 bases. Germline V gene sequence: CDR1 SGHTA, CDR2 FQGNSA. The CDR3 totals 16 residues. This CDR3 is CASSLASTGLNQPQHF. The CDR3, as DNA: TGTGCCAGCAGCTTAGCTTCGACAGGGCTCAATCAGCCCCAGCATTTT.